Given below is one TCR beta chain in context. Its target is not known. Germline V gene lookup returns CDR1 LGHNA and CDR2 YSLEER. J lost 4 bases, V lost 1 base, and 2 bases had no gene match. CDR3 length: 15 amino acids. These data come from a study of T-cell reconstitution after alpha-beta-depleted transplantation in children. Library preparation (for TCRbeta) was performed with unique molecular identifiers. TCRdb passed the PCR reads through MiXCR, listing each CDR3 protein once. The table lists a few hundred thousand distinct CDR3 sequences, 15% to 20% of them singletons. General study points: Alpha-beta T cells present about two months after transplant were reported to originate from several hundred expanded graft clones. Among T cells one year after transplant, newly produced cells accounted for most counts and diversity.

The chain joins TRBV4-3 to TRBJ2-3, with 10 nucleotides matching TRBD2. The material was PBMCs, mostly from graft donor cells, obtained 360 days after TCRalphabeta/CD19-depleted stem cell transplant. This sequence originates from a boy under three years old who had a stem cell transplant for Wiskott-Aldrich syndrome, so the T cells may come from the graft donor. CDR3 sequence reads: CASSQASGSSDTQYF. The CDR3 bases are TGCGCCAGCAGCCAAGCTAGCGGGAGCTCAGATACGCAGTATTTT.